This T cell receptor (beta chain) was sequenced in a study of cytomegalovirus exposure and HLA in healthy donors. The wider study: Earlier work reported 90 million to 120 million unique TCR beta sequences from about 170 million T cells. Study-level findings and limits: In a later analysis, 17,000 or so TCR beta sequences were associated with HLA alleles at 0.05 false discovery rate. Despite most TCR sequences being rare, some public TCRs occurred in many donors.

Notes on this clone: The antigen remains undetermined.

This CDR3 has 15 amino acids. The V gene end was trimmed by 4 bases and the J gene end by 15 bases; junction bases not matched to a gene: 13. The germline gives CDR1 LGHNA, CDR2 YNFKEQ. 13 Jbeta primers and 60 Vbeta primers were used for the PCR. Assay used: immunoSEQ multiplex PCR; TCRdb lists only in-frame clones, some missing. The table has about 200,000 clones, roughly 85% seen once. This sequence originates from a woman in her thirties in good health and CMV-seropositive. Specimen: PBMCs. The J gene is TRBJ2-1, the V gene TRBV4-2, with 12 bases fitting TRBD2. The CDR3 DNA is TGTGCCAGCAGCCCTAGCGGGAGGGCCGTAGTTCATCTGTTCTTC. It translates to CASSPSGRAVVHLFF.